A selection of T cell receptor beta chains follows, all from one sample in a study of metastatic and nonmetastatic thyroid tumors. TCRdb reassembled clones from the PCR reads with MiXCR. This table holds 25,000 to 35,000 clones, 20% to 30% found once. The specimen sequenced was blood. The receptor source for this set is a female donor with papillary thyroid cancer or a benign thyroid nodule (not recorded which). Some clones in this sample may be carry-over from other donors' samples. Both conserved end residues are part of each CDR3. D genes are given only for firm matches. Not every row has a clone size; where given, it reads once, few, many or a size class.

>TRBJ1-1|NA|TRBV6-2/TRBV6-3|NA
TGTGCCAGCAGTACCCCAGGCTTGTGGTCCACTGAAGCTTTCTTT
CASSTPGLWSTEAFF
>TRBJ2-5|NA|TRBV11-3|TRBD2
TGTGCCAGCAGCTTAAGGGCGGGAGGTCCGTTGGAGACCCAGTACTTC
CASSLRAGGPLETQYF
>TRBJ1-2|few|TRBV15|NA
TGTGCCACCAGCCACGAGGGGGGGCGCGGGTATGGCTACACCTTC
CATSHEGGRGYGYTF
>TRBJ1-4|many|TRBV4-1|NA
TGCGCCAGCAGCCGAAACCAGGAAAATGAAAAACTGTTTTTT
CASSRNQENEKLFF
>TRBJ1-2|NA|TRBV5-1|NA
TGCGCCAGCAGCCCTCAGAAAATAGAAGGCTACACCTTC
CASSPQKIEGYTF
>TRBJ2-7|once|TRBV5-5|NA
TGTGCCAGCAGCTTGGTGAATCCTTCCTACGAGCAGTACTTC
CASSLVNPSYEQYF
>TRBJ2-3|NA|TRBV5-1|NA
TGCGCCAGCAGCTTGGACATCAGATTTTACACAGATACGCAGTATTTT
CASSLDIRFYTDTQYF
>TRBJ2-1|many|TRBV3-1|NA
TGTGCCAGCAGCCAACTTTACAATGAGCAGTTCTTC
CASSQLYNEQFF
>TRBJ1-2|NA|TRBV7-8|NA
TGTGCCAGCAGCTTCCTACTGTTTATGGGGCAGGGGTATGGCTACACCTTC
CASSFLLFMGQGYGYTF
>TRBJ2-2|many|TRBV11-2|NA
TGTGCCAGCAGCTTAGTCCAGGGGATCGGGGAGCTGTTTTTT
CASSLVQGIGELFF
>TRBJ2-7|many|TRBV30|TRBD1
TGTGCCTGGAGTGTGACAGGGCACGAGCAGTACTTC
CAWSVTGHEQYF
>TRBJ1-2|many|TRBV28|NA
TGTGCCAGCACCCCGGGACAAATCTACTATGGCTACACCTTC
CASTPGQIYYGYTF
>TRBJ2-3|few|TRBV19|NA
TGCGCCAGTCGGCGGGCGGATACGCAGTATTTT
CASRRADTQYF
>TRBJ2-3|NA|TRBV9|NA
TGTGCCAGCAGCGTAAGCTGGGCTAACACAGATACGCAGTATTTT
CASSVSWANTDTQYF
>TRBJ2-2|medium-sized|TRBV27|TRBD2
TGTGCCAGCAGTTCTTCCGGGACTAGGATTAACACCGGGGAGCTGTTTTTT
CASSSSGTRINTGELFF
>TRBJ1-1|many|TRBV7-9|NA
TGTGCCAGCAGCTTAGGCCCGGGTGAAGCTTTCTTT
CASSLGPGEAFF
>TRBJ2-1|medium-sized|TRBV6-1|NA
TGTGCCAGCAGTCCTAGGGCAGGGGGGCGGAATGAGCAGTTCTTC
CASSPRAGGRNEQFF
>TRBJ2-3|many|TRBV28|TRBD2
TGTGCCAGCCCCTCCTCACTAGCGGGAGATTTAGATACGCAGTATTTT
CASPSSLAGDLDTQYF
>TRBJ1-5|many|TRBV18|NA
TGTGCCAGCTCACCCCAGGACACGGGCGATCAGCCCCAGCATTTT
CASSPQDTGDQPQHF
>TRBJ1-1|many|TRBV11-2|NA
TGTGCCAGCAGCTTAGGTAGCCGGACCGGTATCAGTCAAGAAGCTTTCTTT
CASSLGSRTGISQEAFF
>TRBJ1-4|many|TRBV27|NA
TGTGCCAGCCGATTTGGTGAAAAACTGTTTTTT
CASRFGEKLFF
>TRBJ2-7|few|TRBV6-2/TRBV6-3|TRBD2
TGTGCCAGCAGCCTCCCCGGGGGGGCCCTGAACGAGCAGTACTTC
CASSLPGGALNEQYF
>TRBJ1-2|many|TRBV28|NA
TGTGCCAGCATTGGGAACTCGGCAAACTATGGCTACACCTTC
CASIGNSANYGYTF
>TRBJ2-1|many|TRBV20-1|TRBD2
TGCAGTGCTTCTCTAGCGGGACTTTACAATGAGCAGTTCTTC
CSASLAGLYNEQFF
>TRBJ1-2|many|TRBV4-3|NA
TGCGCCAGCAGCCACGCGACAGGACTTTATGGCTACACCTTC
CASSHATGLYGYTF
>TRBJ2-7|many|TRBV3-1|NA
TGTGCCAGCAGCCAAGAAGCCTACGAGCAGTACTTC
CASSQEAYEQYF
>TRBJ2-2|NA|TRBV11-2|TRBD2
TGTGCCAGCAGGTCAGGGACTAGCGGGATGACCGGGGGGCTGTTTTTT
CASRSGTSGMTGGLFF
>TRBJ2-1|NA|TRBV4-2|TRBD2
TGTGCCAGCAGCCAAGGGACTAGCGGGAGAAATAATGAGCAGTTCTTC
CASSQGTSGRNNEQFF
>TRBJ1-2|many|TRBV3-1|NA
TGTGCCAGCAGCCAGACAGTCTACTATGGCTACACCTTC
CASSQTVYYGYTF
>TRBJ1-2|many|TRBV6-1|TRBD1
TGTGCCAGCAGCCAACCCGTCGACAGGGGAGGCGGCTACACCTTC
CASSQPVDRGGGYTF
>TRBJ2-1|NA|TRBV7-3|TRBD2
TGTGCCAGCAGCTCGCAACTAGCGGTACACAATGAGCAGTTCTTC
CASSSQLAVHNEQFF
>TRBJ2-5|NA|TRBV20-1|NA
TGCAGTGCTAGACTCTCAGGACAAGAGTACCAGTACTTC
CSARLSGQEYQYF
>TRBJ2-7|NA|TRBV11-2|NA
TGTGCCAGCAGCCCACGACAGGAATCCTACGAGCAGTACTTC
CASSPRQESYEQYF
>TRBJ2-2|many|TRBV29-1|TRBD2
TGCAGCGTGAGCGGGAGTGAGATCGGGGAGCTGTTTTTT
CSVSGSEIGELFF
>TRBJ1-2|NA|TRBV5-1|NA
TGCGCCAGCAAGACGGAGAACTATGGCTACACCTTC
CASKTENYGYTF
>TRBJ1-5|NA|TRBV3-1|NA
TGTGCCAGCAGCCAGGCGTCCAATCAGCCCCAGCATTTT
CASSQASNQPQHF
>TRBJ1-2|many|TRBV12-5|TRBD1
TGTGCTAGTGGCATGACAGGGAGCTATGGCTACACCTTC
CASGMTGSYGYTF
>TRBJ2-1|many|TRBV5-1|NA
TGCGCCAGCAGCTTGGGGTCCCAATGGAATGAGCAGTTCTTC
CASSLGSQWNEQFF
>TRBJ1-4|many|TRBV5-5|TRBD1
TGTGCCGCCAGAACCAGGGGGTATGAAAAACTGTTTTTT
CAARTRGYEKLFF
>TRBJ1-2|many|TRBV28|TRBD1
TGTGCCAGCAGAGAGGGACAGACTGCTCGCTACACCTTC
CASREGQTARYTF
>TRBJ2-2|many|TRBV29-1|NA
TGCAGCGCTAACAGGGAACGGAACACCGGGGAGCTGTTTTTT
CSANRERNTGELFF
>TRBJ2-1|NA|TRBV3-1|TRBD2
TGTGCCAGCAGCCAAGGTATAGCGGGAGGCCCGAGATCCTACAATGAGCAGTTCTTC
CASSQGIAGGPRSYNEQFF
>TRBJ2-7|many|TRBV7-9|NA
TGTGCCAGCAGCTTAGGACTGGGGCGACACGAGCAGTACTTC
CASSLGLGRHEQYF
>TRBJ2-5|many|TRBV7-6|NA
TGTGCCAGCAGCCCTGGTGAGACCCAGTACTTC
CASSPGETQYF
>TRBJ2-7|NA|TRBV6-2/TRBV6-3|NA
TGTGCCATCTGCCTGCGGCACTACGAGCAGTACTTC
CAICLRHYEQYF
>TRBJ2-3|once|TRBV11-1|NA
TGTGCCAGCAGCCCGTCGGGTATCATTGATACACAGTATTTT
CASSPSGIIDTQYF
>TRBJ1-5|medium-sized|TRBV6-1|NA
TGTGCCAGCAGTGAAGAGGTAGACAGACCCAATCAGCCCCAGCATTTT
CASSEEVDRPNQPQHF
>TRBJ2-7|many|TRBV7-9|NA
TGTGCCAGCAGCTTTCAAGGTGCTGGGGAGCAGTACTTC
CASSFQGAGEQYF
>TRBJ2-7|NA|TRBV20-1|TRBD1
TGCAGTGCTAGGGGACAGCCCACTTCCTACGAGCAGTACTTC
CSARGQPTSYEQYF
>TRBJ2-7|NA|TRBV7-2|NA
TGTGCCAGCAGCTATGGGGGGAGCCAGCGGGTCGAGCAGTACTTC
CASSYGGSQRVEQYF
>TRBJ2-3|many|TRBV6-2/TRBV6-3|NA
TGTGCCAGCAGTTACCCCCTCGATACGCAGTATTTT
CASSYPLDTQYF
>TRBJ1-2|many|TRBV27|NA
TGTGCCAGCAGGGGGAATTATAACTATGGCTACACCTTC
CASRGNYNYGYTF
>TRBJ2-1|NA|TRBV20-1|TRBD2
TGCAGTGCCCGGACTAGCGGGGGGAATGAGCAGTTCTTC
CSARTSGGNEQFF